This record covers a single TCR beta chain. Assay: immunoSEQ multiplex PCR; the TCRdb copy retains only in-frame clones and omits some. The profile shows tens of thousands of clones, roughly 95% of them singletons. CDR3 length: 14 residues. The germline V and J ends were trimmed by 4 bases and 2 bases, with 12 bases remaining between them. Germline V gives CDR1 SGHRS, CDR2 YFSETQ. The receptor's source is a man aged 40-49 years with rheumatoid arthritis. The source material was PBMCs. This chain links TRBV5-1 with TRBJ1-2, with a possible D match to TRBD1 (5 bases). The CDR3 DNA reads TGCGCCAGCAGCCCGGGACGGATGAACTATGGCTACACCTTC. Translating it yields CASSPGRMNYGYTF.